This T cell receptor beta chain was recorded in a study of PD-L1 blockade in urothelial cancer. TCRdb's table, derived via immunoSEQ multiplex PCR, lists solely in-frame clones and lacks some. This table has over 70,000 clones, 83% appearing once. Noted time point: peripheral blood 6 weeks after treatment start. The source material was PBMCs, sampled around atezolizumab (anti-PD-L1) treatment. This sequence originates from a man aged 65-85 years with urothelial cancer.

In DNA, the CDR3 is TGTGCCAGCAGCGCCAGGGGGCTAGGGGGCCAAGAGACCCAGTACTTC. Its protein is CASSARGLGGQETQYF. This rearrangement joins TRBV5-6 to TRBJ2-5; TRBD1 matches at 8 bases. The germline CDR1 and CDR2 sequences are SGHDT and YYEEEE. The length of the CDR3 is 16 residues. V shed 4 bases and J 1 base; nucleotides not matched to a gene: 9.